This is a list of T cell receptor beta chains from one sample in a study of cytomegalovirus exposure and HLA in healthy donors. Data came from immunoSEQ multiplex PCR; TCRdb stores just in-frame clones and leaves some out. In all, the sample yields 150,000 or so clones. The sequenced sample was PBMCs. Receptors were obtained from a woman aged 45-59 years in good health and CMV-seronegative. Both conserved end residues are part of each CDR3. D genes are given only for firm matches.

cdr3_length	d_call	v_call	j_call	cdr3_nt	cdr3_aa
13	.	TRBV11-3	TRBJ2-3	TGTGCCAGCAGCTTTACAGGGACCGATACGCAGTATTTT	CASSFTGTDTQYF
14	TRBD2	TRBV9	TRBJ2-7	TGTGCCAGCAGCGTAGCGGGGGGGGACTACGAGCAGTACTTC	CASSVAGGDYEQYF
16	TRBD2	TRBV28	TRBJ2-3	TGTGCCAGCAGTTACCAAGCGGGGGGATTGACAGATACGCAGTATTTT	CASSYQAGGLTDTQYF
14	TRBD2	TRBV30	TRBJ2-1	TGTGCCTGGACCACGGGACTAGCGGACAATGAGCAGTTCTTC	CAWTTGLADNEQFF
12	TRBD1	TRBV30	TRBJ1-2	TGTGCCTGGGCGACAGGGGGCCGGGGCTACACCTTC	CAWATGGRGYTF
15	TRBD1	TRBV29-1	TRBJ1-5	TGCAGCGTTGAGCGGAACAGGGGTAGCAATCAGCCCCAGCATTTT	CSVERNRGSNQPQHF
11	.	TRBV20-1	TRBJ2-7	TGCAGTGTCGAGGGCTGGGGCGAGCAGTACTTC	CSVEGWGEQYF
17	TRBD1	TRBV10-2	TRBJ1-4	TGCGCCAGCCTCAATCGGGACAGGGGGCATTGGCAGGAAAAACTGTTTTTT	CASLNRDRGHWQEKLFF
12	TRBD2	TRBV7-9	TRBJ2-1	TGTGCCAGCAGCCTTACTAGCGATGAGCAGTTCTTC	CASSLTSDEQFF
12	.	TRBV5-1	TRBJ1-2	TGCGCCAGCAGTTCGACAATCGATGGCTACACCTTC	CASSSTIDGYTF
17	.	TRBV4-2	TRBJ2-2	TGTGCCAGCAGCCCTGGCCCGGCAGGGGCGTACACCGGGGAGCTGTTTTTT	CASSPGPAGAYTGELFF
16	.	TRBV6-6	TRBJ1-1	TGTGCCAGCAGTTACCCCACGAGGGGGGGTGACACTGAAGCTTTCTTT	CASSYPTRGGDTEAFF
16	.	TRBV6-4	TRBJ2-2	TGTGCCAGCAGGCCCTCGGAGCCCAGTGACTCCGGGGAGCTGTTTTTT	CASRPSEPSDSGELFF
14	.	TRBV6-1	TRBJ1-1	TGTGCCAGCAGACTGACAGAAACAAACACTGAAGCTTTCTTT	CASRLTETNTEAFF
13	TRBD1	TRBV29-1	TRBJ2-7	TGCAGCGCAGCCCGGGACAGGGGCTACGAGCAGTACTTC	CSAARDRGYEQYF
15	TRBD1	TRBV6-5	TRBJ2-5	TGTGCCAGCAATCACCCGGGACAGAATAGAGAGACCCAGTACTTC	CASNHPGQNRETQYF
16	TRBD2	TRBV5-1	TRBJ2-5	TGCGCCAGCAGCTTTTCTGGGGGGGTGTACCAAGAGACCCAGTACTTC	CASSFSGGVYQETQYF
18	TRBD2	TRBV9	TRBJ2-1	TGTGCCAGCAGCGTAGTTAGTTGGGGACTAGCGGGAGGCAATGAGCAGTTCTTC	CASSVVSWGLAGGNEQFF
15	.	TRBV7-2	TRBJ2-7	TGTGCCAGCAGCTTAGCAGGGGCACCCTCCTACGAGCAGTACTTC	CASSLAGAPSYEQYF
16	TRBD2	TRBV7-9	TRBJ2-2	TGTGCCAGCAGCCTTCCTCTAGCGGGGGAGCCCGGGGAGCTGTTTTTT	CASSLPLAGEPGELFF
15	.	TRBV29-1	TRBJ2-6	TGCAGCGTTGAACTTCTAAGCTCTGGGGCCAACGTCCTGACTTTC	CSVELLSSGANVLTF
17	TRBD2	TRBV9	TRBJ2-1	TGTGCCAGCAGCGTAGCTGGGGCGAGCGGGAGGGGCTATGAGCAGTTCTTC	CASSVAGASGRGYEQFF